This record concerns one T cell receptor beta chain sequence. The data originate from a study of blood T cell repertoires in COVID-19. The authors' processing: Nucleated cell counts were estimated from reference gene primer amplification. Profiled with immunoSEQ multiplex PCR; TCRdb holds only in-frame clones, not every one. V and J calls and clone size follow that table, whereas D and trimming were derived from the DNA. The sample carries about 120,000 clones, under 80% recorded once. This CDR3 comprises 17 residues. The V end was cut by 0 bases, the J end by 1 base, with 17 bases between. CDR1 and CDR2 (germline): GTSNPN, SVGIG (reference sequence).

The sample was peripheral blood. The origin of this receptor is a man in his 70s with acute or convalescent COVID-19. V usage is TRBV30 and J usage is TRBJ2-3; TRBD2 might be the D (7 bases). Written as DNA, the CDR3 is TGTGCCTGGAGTGTTGCGGGGGCCCCCTCCGGCACAGATACGCAGTATTTT. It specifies CAWSVAGAPSGTDTQYF.